This entry lists 17 T cell receptor beta chains sequenced from one sample in a study of T cell repertoires in cytomegalovirus infection. MiXCR, applied by TCRdb to the reads, yields one record per CDR3 protein. The sample lists some 920,000 distinct CDR3 sequences, less than 35% occurring once. The antigens these receptors bind are not known. This sample comprised cultured CD8+ T cells from PBMCs, obtained from culture after CMV antigen stimulation. The receptors shown here come from a human donor in good health (CMV status not recorded). Some clones in this sample may be carry-over from other donors' samples.

This clonotype was picked up many times. The chain carries TRBV7-6 and TRBJ2-3; possibly TRBD2 for D (5 bases). Trimming removed 3 bases from V and 0 bases from J, with 10 bases in between. From germline, CDR1 is SGHVS and CDR2 FNYEAQ. The CDR3 covers 15 residues. The CDR3 reads CASSFEGQSTDTQYF. CDR3 DNA: TGTGCCAGCAGCTTCGAGGGTCAGAGCACAGATACGCAGTATTTT.

This clonotype was picked up a small number of times. The rearrangement joins TRBV7-8 to TRBJ2-7, with 7 bases lining up with TRBD1. This CDR3 comprises 15 residues. Unmatched junction bases numbered 12, after V lost 7 bases and J lost 3 bases. The germline gives CDR1 SGHVS, CDR2 FQNEAQ. Here the CDR3 DNA reads TGTGCCAGCACCCAACCCGGGACAGTCAACTACGAGCAGTACTTC. Protein sequence: CASTQPGTVNYEQYF.

This rearrangement joins TRBV9 to TRBJ2-5; D may be TRBD1 or TRBD2 (6 bases each). Looked up from germline, CDR1 is SGDLS and CDR2 is YYNGEE. The V and J ends lost 4 bases and 4 bases respectively, with 14 bases between them. The CDR3 totals 14 residues. The CDR3 spells CASSPPWGAETQYF. The CDR3 nucleotides are TGTGCCAGCAGCCCCCCATGGGGGGCAGAGACCCAGTACTTC. Complete variable domain (other parts from reference TRBV9 and TRBJ2-5): DSGVTQTPKHLITATGQRVTLRCSPRSGDLSVYWYQQSLDQGLQFLIQYYNGEERAKGNILERFSAQQFPDLHSELNLSSLELGDSALYFCASSPPWGAETQYFGPGTRLLVL.

This clonotype was counted a few times. The rearrangement links TRBV10-2 to TRBJ1-3; no clear D. Trimming removed 5 bases at V and 0 bases at J, with 17 bases between. The CDR3 contains 17 residues. CDR1 WSHSY and CDR2 SAAADI come from the germline V gene. The CDR3, as DNA: TGCGCCAGCAGTACGAACTACCCCCTTAGCTCTGGAAACACCATATATTTT. This translates into CASSTNYPLSSGNTIYF.

The chain combines TRBV4-1 with TRBJ2-7; 10 nucleotides line up with TRBD1. This CDR3 comprises 14 residues. Losses at the gene ends were 5 bases for V and 2 bases for J; bases not matched to a gene: 3. The germline V gene encodes CDR1 MGHRA and CDR2 YSYEKL. The CDR3 nucleotides are TGCGCCAGCAGCGATGGACAGGGGGCCTACGAGCAGTACTTC. Amino acids: CASSDGQGAYEQYF.

This clonotype was observed a few times. The chain couples TRBV5-1 to TRBJ2-3, with 15 bases fitting TRBD2. Germline CDR1 and CDR2: SGHRS and YFSETQ. This CDR3 is 16 amino acids long. J gave up 3 bases and V 4 bases, and 3 bases lay outside the gene matches. The CDR3 region is CASSRTSGGVTDTQYF. The CDR3 region has the DNA TGCGCCAGCAGCCGGACTAGCGGGGGGGTAACAGATACGCAGTATTTT.

This clonotype was counted between two and nine times. The CDR3 DNA reads TGTGCCAGCAGCCCAGGGGGAAGTAAGACAGATACGCAGTATTTT. Amino acids: CASSPGGSKTDTQYF. The V call is TRBV7-6, the J call TRBJ2-3; 7 bases are shared with TRBD1. The CDR3 consists of 15 residues. V shed 5 bases, J shed 3 bases, and the junction held 8 bases outside the gene matches. Germline V gene data show CDR1 as SGHVS and CDR2 as FNYEAQ.

In this sample, this clonotype turned up many times. This sequence joins TRBV18 and TRBJ1-5, with 9 bases lining up with TRBD1. The CDR3 loop spans 15 amino acids. V was clipped by 1 base and J by 4 bases; unmatched bases: 2. Looked up from germline, CDR1 is KGHSH and CDR2 is LQKENI. The CDR3 DNA reads TGTGCCAGCTCACCACGCGGACAGGGGAATCAGCCCCAGCATTTT. It is translated as CASSPRGQGNQPQHF.

This clonotype was recorded many times. CDR3 DNA sequence: TGCGCCAGCAGTGAGAACAATGAGCAGTTCTTC. As protein: CASSENNEQFF. This chain joins TRBV10-2 and TRBJ2-1; D ambiguous. The CDR3 contains 11 residues. CDR1 WSHSY and CDR2 SAAADI come from the germline V gene. V lost 2 bases and J 5 bases, leaving 1 base between the germline ends.

The chain is built from TRBV4-1 and TRBJ2-3; tentatively, D is TRBD1 (6 bases). This CDR3 is 17 amino acids long. The germline V gene encodes CDR1 MGHRA and CDR2 YSYEKL. V lost 3 bases and J lost 4, with 20 bases in between. The DNA of the CDR3 is TGCGCCAGCAGCCATTTCGGACAGAGGGCAACTTCAGATACGCAGTATTTT. Its translation: CASSHFGQRATSDTQYF.

V usage is TRBV7-2 and J usage is TRBJ2-3; D is unresolved. Trimming removed 5 bases at V and 6 bases at J, with 15 bases between. The CDR3 has 14 residues. CDR1 SGHTA and CDR2 FQGNSA come from the germline V gene. CDR3 residues: CASSPRGKVDTQYF. The CDR3 DNA sequence: TGTGCCAGCAGCCCCCGAGGAAAGGTGGATACGCAGTATTTT. The whole variable domain, remainder taken from reference TRBV7-2 and TRBJ2-3, is GAGVSQSPSNKVTEKGKDVELRCDPISGHTALYWYRQSLGQGLEFLIYFQGNSAPDKSGLPSDRFSAERTGGSVSTLTIQRTQQEDSAVYLCASSPRGKVDTQYFGPGTRLTVL.

This clonotype was seen only a few times. This rearrangement joins TRBV11-2 to TRBJ2-7, with unresolved D. V was pared by 5 bases and J by 2 bases, with 16 bases between. The CDR3 extends over 15 amino acids. Germline V gives CDR1 SGHAT, CDR2 FQNNGV. The chain's CDR3 is CASSRQVGEAYEQYV. The CDR3 bases are TGTGCCAGCAGCCGTCAGGTGGGTGAGGCCTACGAGCAGTACGTC.

The genes are TRBV6-8 and TRBJ1-6; D is uncertain. The CDR3 totals 16 residues. With 4 bases removed from V and 2 bases from J, the gap between germline ends came to 12 bases. The germline CDR1 and CDR2 sequences are MNHGY and SAAAGT. For the CDR3, the DNA is TGTGCCAGCAGTTCCGAAGCACTGACCTATAATTCACCCCTCCACTTT. It translates to CASSSEALTYNSPLHF.

J is TRBJ2-5 and V is TRBV7-6; D unresolved. This CDR3 is 15 amino acids long. V lost 1 base and J 2 bases, leaving 11 bases between the germline ends. Germline CDR1 is SGHVS and CDR2 is FNYEAQ. The CDR3 sequence is CASSLETKWQETQYF. In nucleotides, the CDR3 is TGTGCCAGCAGCTTAGAGACAAAGTGGCAAGAGACCCAGTACTTC.

As to this clonotype: This likely traces to a read error, being one base from a far larger clone. V is TRBV7-2 and J is TRBJ2-7, with D perhaps matching TRBD2 (6 bases). This CDR3 has 13 residues. Per the germline V gene, CDR1 is SGHTA and CDR2 is FQGNSA. CDR3 nucleotides: TGTGCCAACAGCTTAGCGGACTCCTACGAGCAGTACTTC. This gives the protein CANSLADSYEQYF.

J is TRBJ2-1 and V is TRBV6-2 or TRBV6-3; 7 nucleotides align to TRBD1. The V gene end was trimmed by 4 bases and the J gene end by 4 bases; junction bases not matched to a gene: 13. There are 17 residues in the CDR3. Per the germline V gene, CDR1 is MNHEY and CDR2 is SVGEGT. The CDR3 coding sequence is TGTGCCAGCAGTTTTGGGTTCGGGACAGACCTATACAATGAGCAGTTCTTC. It yields the protein CASSFGFGTDLYNEQFF.

The gene calls are TRBV19 and TRBJ1-2; TRBD1 matches 11 bases. Germline CDR1 is LNHDA and CDR2 is SQIVND (reference sequence). This CDR3 contains 16 residues. V was clipped by 8 bases and J by 3 bases; unmatched bases: 11. CDR3 nucleotide sequence: TGTGCCAGTTTCCGGGACAGGGGGGAGGAGGACTATGGCTACACCTTC. This codes for CASFRDRGEEDYGYTF. The full variable domain, completed using reference TRBV19 and TRBJ1-2, is DGGITQSPKYLFRKEGQNVTLSCEQNLNHDAMYWYRQDPGQGLRLIYYSQIVNDFQKGDIAEGYSVSREKKESFPLTVTSAQKNPTAFYLCASFRDRGEEDYGYTFGSGTRLTVV.